What follows are 32 T cell receptor beta chains derived from one specimen sequenced in a study of immune evolution from preneoplasia to lung adenocarcinoma. Libraries were prepared by immunoSEQ multiplex PCR; TCRdb keeps only in-frame clonotypes and omits some of them. The data hold 11,000 to 15,000 clones, with about four fifths observed a single time. Input material: FFPE minimally invasive lung adenocarcinoma tissue. These receptors all come from a person aged 65-85 years with lung adenocarcinoma.

In this sample, this clone is medium-sized. The chain combines TRBV7-9 with TRBJ2-7, with a tentative D call TRBD1 (6 bases). V dropped 6 bases and J dropped 9 bases, with 18 bases sitting between them. The CDR3 is 13 residues long. Germline lookup yields CDR1 SEHNR and CDR2 FQNEAQ (reference sequence). Here the CDR3 DNA reads TGTGCCAGCAGGCTATTCTTGGACAGTGCGCAGTACTTC. It yields the protein CASRLFLDSAQYF.

The chain recombines TRBV28 with TRBJ2-4; TRBD1 agrees at 7 bases. Germline V gene lookup returns CDR1 MDHEN and CDR2 SYDVKM. V lost 7 bases to trimming and J lost 0 bases; unmatched junction nucleotides: 15. The CDR3 extends over 18 amino acids. The chain's CDR3 is CASTKSGTGALAKNIQYF. CDR3 sequence (DNA): TGTGCCAGCACAAAATCGGGAACAGGGGCACTAGCCAAAAACATTCAGTACTTC.

V is TRBV28 and J is TRBJ2-7, with D unclear. CDR1 and CDR2 (germline): MDHEN, SYDVKM. The V end lost 6 bases, the J end lost 2 bases, and 5 bases lay between the germline ends. The CDR3 is made up of 11 amino acids. CDR3 nucleotide sequence: TGTGCCAGCAGGGGGACCTACGAGCAGTACTTC. This sequence encodes CASRGTYEQYF.

In its sample, this clone ranks as medium-sized (0.01 to 0.1%). The rearrangement joins TRBV28 to TRBJ2-1, with D unclear. This CDR3 contains 16 residues. Per germline, CDR1 MDHEN and CDR2 SYDVKM. Trimming removed 6 bases from V and 5 bases from J, with 20 bases in between. Here the CDR3 DNA reads TGTGCCAGCAGAAGCTCCCGGGCCACCGACAACAATGAGCAGTTCTTC. Protein product: CASRSSRATDNNEQFF.

This sequence joins TRBV27 and TRBJ2-5, with a possible D match to TRBD2 (5 bases). Per germline, CDR1 MNHEY and CDR2 SMNVEV (reference sequence). Trimming pared 3 bases from V and 1 base from J, leaving 12 bases between. This CDR3 region has 15 residues. DNA of the CDR3: TGTGCCAGCAGTTTCCCGGTAGCGCCCCAAGAGACCCAGTACTTC. Translated, it gives CASSFPVAPQETQYF.

This clone turned up a few times. This sequence joins TRBV6-1 and TRBJ2-5, with D perhaps being TRBD1 or TRBD2 (5 bases each). This CDR3 has 13 amino acids. The germline V gene has CDR1 MNHNS and CDR2 SASEGT. Trimming pared 2 bases from V and 4 bases from J, leaving 8 bases between. CDR3 coding DNA: TGTGCCAGCAGTGAACCAGGGACAGAGACCCAGTACTTC. It specifies CASSEPGTETQYF.

As DNA, the CDR3 is TGTGCCAGCAGCGAAGGACACTCCCAAGAGACCCAGTACTTC. Its protein product is CASSEGHSQETQYF. This chain uses TRBV4-2 with TRBJ2-5; TRBD1 might be the D (5 bases). CDR3 length equals 14 residues. Germline V lookup: CDR1 LGHNA, CDR2 YNFKEQ. V was shortened by 5 bases and J by 1 base, with 11 bases between the two germline ends.

The CDR3 loop is CASRTTGAGFEKLFF. CDR3 coding DNA: TGTGCCAGCAGGACCACGGGGGCGGGGTTTGAAAAACTGTTTTTT. The chain links TRBV2 to TRBJ1-4, with D possibly matching TRBD1 (6 bases). V was trimmed by 6 bases and J by 7 bases, leaving 18 bases between them. This CDR3 region has 15 residues. Germline-derived CDR1 and CDR2 are SNHLY and FYNNEI.

The rearrangement links TRBV28 to TRBJ2-7; 7 nucleotides agree with TRBD1. V dropped 2 bases and J dropped 6; count of bases not matched to a gene: 1. CDR1 is MDHEN and CDR2 is SYDVKM in the germline V gene. The CDR3 has 12 residues. In nucleotides, the CDR3 is TGTGCCAGCAGTTTACCAGGGGGCGAGCAGTACTTC. It encodes CASSLPGGEQYF.

The rearrangement uses TRBV25-1 and TRBJ1-2; D might be TRBD1 (6 bases). Trimming took off 5 bases at V and 5 bases at J, with 18 bases between the two ends. The CDR3 contains 15 residues. The germline gives CDR1 MGHDK, CDR2 SYGVNS. The CDR3 DNA reads as TGTGCCAGCAGTCCGCCGGTGGAGGGGGGATATGGCTACACCTTC. This gives the protein CASSPPVEGGYGYTF.

This chain links TRBV7-2 with TRBJ2-5; no clear D gene. V lost 2 bases and J lost 1, with 5 bases in between. CDR3 length: 13 residues. Germline V gene lookup returns CDR1 SGHTA and CDR2 FQGNSA. DNA of the CDR3: TGTGCCAGCAGCTTATCTCTCCAAGAGACCCAGTACTTC. As protein: CASSLSLQETQYF.

Only a few counts were recorded for this clone. The chain employs TRBV11-3 and TRBJ2-7, with D tentatively TRBD1 (5 bases). The CDR3 runs 16 residues. In germline, CDR1 is SGHNT, CDR2 YENEEA. Trimming cost V 11 bases and J 0 bases, with 23 bases left between them. The CDR3 protein is CAPSNLRQSISYEQYF. In DNA, the CDR3 is TGTGCCCCATCAAACCTTAGACAGTCAATCTCCTACGAGCAGTACTTC.

This clone has only a few counts. The CDR3 bases are TGCAGCGTTGAAGATAAAGGCAGTGGGGGCTATGGCTACACCTTC. It yields the protein CSVEDKGSGGYGYTF. V and J are TRBV29-1 and TRBJ1-2; weak D call: TRBD1 (5 bases). CDR1 SQVTM and CDR2 ANQGSEA come from the germline V gene. The CDR3 runs to 15 residues. V was pared by 0 bases and J by 4 bases, with 15 bases between.

The chain combines TRBV2 with TRBJ2-1; TRBD1 is a possible D gene (5 bases). Germline V gene sequence: CDR1 SNHLY, CDR2 FYNNEI. This CDR3 comprises 14 residues. Trimming took 3 bases from V and 13 from J, leaving 19 bases between them. CDR3 DNA: TGTGCCAGCAGTGATCTCTCACCAGGGCGAAAACAGTTCTTC. Its translation: CASSDLSPGRKQFF.

The V gene is TRBV19, the J gene TRBJ1-4, with D unresolved. The CDR3 is 15 residues long. Germline V gives CDR1 LNHDA, CDR2 SQIVND (reference sequence). V was clipped by 1 base and J by 6 bases, with 12 bases between them. CDR3 sequence (DNA): TGTGCCAGTAGTATAGGCCTAAGCCTCCATGAAAAACTGTTTTTT. Residues: CASSIGLSLHEKLFF.

V gene TRBV10-3 combines with J gene TRBJ2-3; the D gene is possibly TRBD2 (6 bases). The germline V and J ends were trimmed by 4 bases and 5 bases, with 7 bases remaining between them. CDR3 size: 12 residues. The germline CDR1 and CDR2 sequences are ENHRY and SYGVKD. CDR3 DNA sequence: TGTGCCATCAGTGGCGGGGTAGATACGCAGTATTTT. Its protein product is CAISGGVDTQYF.

This clone was seen only a few times. The chain couples TRBV5-5 to TRBJ1-2; possibly TRBD1 for D (5 bases). Germline CDR1 SGHKS, CDR2 YYEKEE (reference sequence). The CDR3 extends over 14 amino acids. The V end was cut by 4 bases, the J end by 5 bases, with 15 bases between. CDR3 coding DNA: TGTGCCAGCAGCGGGGATGGGGGTCGATATGGCTACACCTTC. Amino acids: CASSGDGGRYGYTF. Full variable domain (outside the CDR3, taken from reference TRBV5-5 and TRBJ1-2): DAGVTQSPTHLIKTRGQQVTLRCSPISGHKSVSWYQQVLGQGPQFIFQYYEKEERGRGNFPDRFSARQFPNYSSELNVNALLLGDSALYLCASSGDGGRYGYTFGSGTRLTVV.

V is TRBV19 and J is TRBJ2-2, with D uncertain. Germline values: CDR1 LNHDA, CDR2 SQIVND (reference sequence). V lost 10 bases to trimming and J lost 1 base, with 13 bases between them. The CDR3 has 14 amino acids. The CDR3 loop is CAISGAGNTGELFF. The CDR3 nucleotides are TGTGCCATCTCGGGCGCAGGGAACACCGGGGAGCTGTTTTTT.

The chain employs TRBV7-2 and TRBJ1-1; 7 bases match TRBD1. CDR1 and CDR2 from the germline V gene are SGHTA and FQGNSA. V was pared by 6 bases and J by 0 bases, with 10 bases of the junction left unmatched. The CDR3 is 16 amino acids. The CDR3 here is CASRWRGGLVNTEAFF. The CDR3 DNA is TGTGCCAGCAGATGGAGAGGGGGCCTGGTGAACACTGAAGCTTTCTTT.

This sequence joins TRBV28 and TRBJ2-7; 11 bases are shared with TRBD2. CDR1 MDHEN and CDR2 SYDVKM come from the germline V gene. The ends lost 9 bases at V and 2 bases at J; junction bases unmatched: 3. CDR3 length equals 13 residues. The CDR3: CASGTSGAYEQYF. The DNA for the CDR3 is TGTGCCAGTGGGACTAGCGGAGCCTACGAGCAGTACTTC.

CDR3 nucleotide sequence: TGCACCAACTACATAGGCTATGGCTACACCTTC. Translated: CTNYIGYGYTF. This chain joins TRBV1 and TRBJ1-2. TRBV1 is assigned pseudogene status. The CDR3 totals 11 residues.

The gene calls are TRBV19 and TRBJ2-7; D is unresolved. CDR3 length: 13 amino acids. Trimming left V 5 bases short and J 3 bases short, with 11 bases between. Germline CDR1 LNHDA, CDR2 SQIVND (reference sequence). CDR3 sequence reads: CASSAGLRYEQYF. The CDR3, as DNA: TGTGCCAGTAGTGCAGGATTGCGCTACGAGCAGTACTTC.

The table lists this clone with a count of one. The gene calls are TRBV27 and TRBJ2-7; TRBD1 matches at 7 bases. V was pared by 5 bases and J by 1 base, with 8 bases of the junction left unmatched. This CDR3 contains 15 residues. Germline-derived CDR1 and CDR2 are MNHEY and SMNVEV (reference sequence). The CDR3: CASSKQGTKSYEQYF. CDR3 DNA sequence: TGTGCCAGCAGTAAACAGGGGACGAAATCCTACGAGCAGTACTTC.

This rearrangement joins TRBV7-8 to TRBJ2-7; D is perhaps TRBD2 (6 bases). The CDR3 is 14 residues long. CDR1 SGHVS and CDR2 FQNEAQ come from the germline V gene. Trimming pared 6 bases from V and 6 bases from J, leaving 18 bases between. The CDR3 loop reads CASRAASPRGEQYF. In DNA form, the CDR3 reads TGTGCCAGCAGAGCGGCGTCTCCGCGGGGCGAGCAGTACTTC.

This clone appeared a single time. The rearrangement uses TRBV25-1 and TRBJ1-5; D remains ambiguous. The CDR3 spans 15 residues. Trimming removed 3 bases from V and 5 bases from J, with 14 bases in between. Germline CDR1 is MGHDK and CDR2 is SYGVNS. CDR3 DNA sequence: TGTGCCAGCAGTGATAGTGTTGGGGTCGATCAGCCCCAGCATTTT. As protein: CASSDSVGVDQPQHF. Full variable domain (remainder filled in from reference TRBV25-1 and TRBJ1-5): EADIYQTPRYLVIGTGKKITLECSQTMGHDKMYWYQQDPGMELHLIHYSYGVNSTEKGDLSSESTVSRIRTEHFPLTLESARPSHTSQYLCASSDSVGVDQPQHFGDGTRLSIL.

V gene TRBV14 combines with J gene TRBJ2-7, with unresolved D. The V end lost 4 bases, the J end lost 2 bases, and 9 bases lay between the germline ends. The CDR3 loop spans 13 amino acids. Germline CDR1 is SGHDN and CDR2 is FVKESK. The CDR3 protein is CASSLGSAYEQYF. CDR3 bases: TGTGCCAGCAGCCTGGGGTCTGCCTACGAGCAGTACTTC.

The genes are TRBV30 and TRBJ2-5; 8 bases align to TRBD2. The V segment lost 4 bases and the J segment 5 bases; nucleotides outside the gene matches: 6. Germline V CDR1 and CDR2: GTSNPN, SVGIG (reference sequence). CDR3 length equals 13 residues. CDR3 residues: CAWTAGGLETQYF. In nucleotides, the CDR3 is TGTGCCTGGACGGCGGGGGGCTTGGAGACCCAGTACTTC.

This clone has just a few counts. The genes are TRBV7-2 and TRBJ2-7; TRBD2 matches 10 bases. Per the germline V gene, CDR1 is SGHTA and CDR2 is FQGNSA. There are 14 residues in the CDR3. V was clipped by 4 bases and J by 6 bases; unmatched bases: 6. CDR3 amino acids: CASSSSSGSGEQYF. CDR3 nucleotides: TGTGCCAGCAGCTCCTCTAGCGGGAGCGGCGAGCAGTACTTC. Complete variable domain (other parts from reference TRBV7-2 and TRBJ2-7): GAGVSQSPSNKVTEKGKDVELRCDPISGHTALYWYRQSLGQGLEFLIYFQGNSAPDKSGLPSDRFSAERTGGSVSTLTIQRTQQEDSAVYLCASSSSSGSGEQYFGPGTRLTVT.

The V call is TRBV27, the J call TRBJ1-1; D is possibly TRBD1 (5 bases). Germline lookup yields CDR1 MNHEY and CDR2 SMNVEV (reference sequence). V was shortened by 4 bases and J by 3 bases, with 12 bases between the two germline ends. The CDR3 is 14 residues long. This CDR3 reads CASSYTGLYTEAFF. In DNA, the CDR3 is TGTGCCAGCAGTTACACAGGTTTGTACACTGAAGCTTTCTTT.

Comment on this clone: At one of its ends the junction is not consistent with the germline gene, which may arise from a read error. The chain joins TRBV20-1 to TRBJ2-3; D uncertain. This CDR3 spans 11 amino acids. Germline V gene data show CDR1 as DFQATT and CDR2 as SNEGSKA (reference sequence). The CDR3 region is CSASQAETQYF. The CDR3 DNA follows: TGCAGTGCTAGCCAAGCAGAGACGCAGTATTTT.

This chain connects TRBV5-5 to TRBJ2-5, with D perhaps being TRBD1 or TRBD2 (6 bases each). The CDR3 consists of 15 residues. V lost 0 bases, J lost 5 bases, and 14 bases lay in between. Germline CDR1 is SGHKS and CDR2 is YYEKEE (reference sequence). CDR3 coding DNA: TGTGCCAGCAGCTTGGAGGGGGGAGCACGGGAGACCCAGTACTTC. It yields the protein CASSLEGGARETQYF.

The chain uses TRBV6-1 and TRBJ2-2, with D tentatively TRBD1 (5 bases). Germline V CDR1 and CDR2: MNHNS, SASEGT. V gave up 1 base and J gave up 4 bases, with 10 bases separating them. The length of the CDR3 is 15 residues. The CDR3 nucleotides read TGTGCCAGCAGTGAAGTGCAGGGAAGCACCGGGGAGCTGTTTTTT. It encodes CASSEVQGSTGELFF.